Listed below are T cell receptor beta chains from one sample, sequenced in a study of post-analysis software for immune sequencing data. TCRdb called the PCR reads again in MiXCR, with one record for every CDR3 protein. The sample has hundreds of thousands of distinct CDR3 sequences; about 32% are singletons. The sequenced material came from blood. All receptors come from a girl aged 5-17 years with multiple sclerosis. Each CDR3 is given with its conserved first and last residue. The order of the fields is D gene, clone size, V gene, J gene, CDR3 protein, CDR3 DNA. D genes are given only for firm matches. Part of the rows lack a size; the others show once, few, many or a class for expanded clones.

-	-	TRBV20-1	TRBJ1-2	CSARDRQASYGYTF	TGCAGTGCTAGAGATCGACAGGCTAGTTATGGCTACACCTTC
-	-	TRBV11-2	TRBJ2-5	CASSAPTGTQYF	TGTGCCAGCAGTGCACCAACAGGGACCCAGTACTTC
-	-	TRBV20-1	TRBJ1-2	CSASDTNYGYTF	TGCAGTGCTTCGGACACGAACTATGGCTACACCTTC
-	-	TRBV27	TRBJ2-7	CASRQGLLYEQYF	TGTGCCAGCAGGCAAGGCCTCCTCTACGAGCAGTACTTC
-	-	TRBV29-1	TRBJ2-1	CSGGRAGPGNKQFF	TGCAGCGGGGGGCGAGCGGGGCCTGGGAATAAGCAGTTCTTC
TRBD1	few	TRBV5-1	TRBJ1-2	CASSPDREGYGYTF	TGCGCCAGCAGCCCTGACAGGGAGGGGTATGGCTACACCTTC
-	-	TRBV14	TRBJ2-3	CASSHWKTAPGAGPDTQYF	TGTGCCAGCAGCCACTGGAAAACAGCCCCTGGAGCGGGCCCAGATACGCAGTATTTT
TRBD1	few	TRBV7-8	TRBJ2-6	CASSLPTGPGANVLTF	TGTGCCAGCAGCTTACCGACAGGGCCTGGGGCCAACGTCCTGACTTTC
-	once	TRBV12-3/TRBV12-4	TRBJ2-3	CASIPRLSTDTQYF	TGTGCCAGCATCCCAAGACTAAGCACAGATACGCAGTATTTT
-	-	TRBV5-6	TRBJ2-5	CASSMRQQETQYF	TGTGCCAGCAGCATGAGGCAGCAAGAGACCCAGTACTTC
TRBD1	-	TRBV7-7	TRBJ2-2	CASSPGPGQGTGELFF	TGTGCTAGCAGCCCCGGACCGGGACAGGGAACCGGGGAGCTGTTTTTT